This TCR beta chain was obtained from a study of T cell responses to AZD1222 COVID-19 vaccine. Study outcomes and limitations: The donor cohort was predominantly white British with a female majority, and clonal diversity may have been underestimated.

Turning to this clone: Antigen specificity is unknown.

Germline loops: CDR1 LNHNV, CDR2 YYDKDF (reference sequence). The V and J ends lost 3 bases and 3 bases, in that order; junction bases with no gene match: 4. This CDR3 spans 15 amino acids. The protocol was immunoSEQ multiplex PCR, while the TCRdb copy is restricted to in-frame clones and leaves out a portion. The sample includes roughly 28,000 clones, about 93% of them seen just once. The sample consisted of peripheral blood, taken on day 0 of AZD1222 vaccination. The clonotype comes from an adult in good health. The chain is built from TRBV15 and TRBJ1-2; 10 nucleotides match TRBD1. CDR3: CATSSSGQGDYGYTF. DNA for the CDR3: TGTGCCACCAGCAGTTCCGGACAGGGGGACTATGGCTACACCTTC.